The entry below describes one T cell receptor beta chain. The sample belongs to a study of technical replicates of blood from a handful of donors. The V and J ends lost 3 bases and 4 bases respectively, with 4 bases between them. Germline V gene lookup returns CDR1 GTSNPN and CDR2 SVGIG (reference sequence). This CDR3 contains 11 residues. Produced via immunoSEQ multiplex PCR; TCRdb's table is partial and in-frame only. This table has fewer than 75,000 clones, approximately 88% appearing once. Sequencing was done on a sample of PBMCs. The chain uses TRBV30 and TRBJ1-3; no definite D call. The receptor was isolated from a human donor in good health. Some clones in this sample may be carry-over from other donors' samples. The CDR3: CAWSSGNTIYF. The DNA for the CDR3 is TGTGCCTGGAGCTCCGGAAACACCATATATTTT.